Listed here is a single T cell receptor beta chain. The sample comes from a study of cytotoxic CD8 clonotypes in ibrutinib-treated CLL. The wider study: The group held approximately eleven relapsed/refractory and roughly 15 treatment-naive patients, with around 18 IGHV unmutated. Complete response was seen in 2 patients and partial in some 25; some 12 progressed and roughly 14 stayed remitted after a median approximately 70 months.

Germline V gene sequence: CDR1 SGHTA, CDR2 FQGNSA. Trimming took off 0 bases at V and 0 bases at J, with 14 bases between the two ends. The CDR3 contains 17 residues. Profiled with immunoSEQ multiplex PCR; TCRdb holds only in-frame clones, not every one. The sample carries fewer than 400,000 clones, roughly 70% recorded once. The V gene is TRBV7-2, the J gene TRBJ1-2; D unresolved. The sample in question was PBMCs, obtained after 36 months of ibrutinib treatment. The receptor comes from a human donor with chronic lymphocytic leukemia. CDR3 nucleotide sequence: TGTGCCAGCAGCTTAGCGCGGATCAGGCGAGCTAACTATGGCTACACCTTC. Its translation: CASSLARIRRANYGYTF.